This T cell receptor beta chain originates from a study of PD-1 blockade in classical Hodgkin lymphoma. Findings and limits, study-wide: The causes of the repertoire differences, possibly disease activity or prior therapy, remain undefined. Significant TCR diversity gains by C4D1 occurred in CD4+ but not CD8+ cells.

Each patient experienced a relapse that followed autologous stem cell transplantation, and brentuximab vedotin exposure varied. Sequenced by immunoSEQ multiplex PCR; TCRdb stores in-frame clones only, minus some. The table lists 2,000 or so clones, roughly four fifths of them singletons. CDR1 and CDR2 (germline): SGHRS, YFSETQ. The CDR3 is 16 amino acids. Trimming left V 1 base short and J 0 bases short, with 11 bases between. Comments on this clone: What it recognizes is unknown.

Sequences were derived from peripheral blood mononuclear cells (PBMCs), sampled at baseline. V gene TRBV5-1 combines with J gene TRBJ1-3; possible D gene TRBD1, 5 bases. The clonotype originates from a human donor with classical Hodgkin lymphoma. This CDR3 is CASSLRQLFSGNTIYF. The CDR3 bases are TGCGCCAGCAGCTTGAGACAGCTCTTCTCTGGAAACACCATATATTTT. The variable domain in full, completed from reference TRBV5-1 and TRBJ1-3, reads KAGVTQTPRYLIKTRGQQVTLSCSPISGHRSVSWYQQTPGQGLQFLFEYFSETQRNKGNFPGRFSGRQFSNSRSEMNVSTLELGDSALYLCASSLRQLFSGNTIYFGEGSWLTVV.